Below are 7 T cell receptor beta chains sequenced from a single sample in a study of cytomegalovirus exposure and HLA in healthy donors. Use of 60 Vbeta and 13 Jbeta primers characterized the PCR. TCRdb keeps only in-frame clones here, not all; method: immunoSEQ multiplex PCR. The sample carries roughly 130,000 clones, about 80% recorded once. Input material: PBMCs. These receptors came from a woman aged 40 to 50 in good health and CMV-seronegative.

This clone is a singleton in its sample. The chain combines TRBV2 with TRBJ2-1, with 7 bases aligning to TRBD2. The germline CDR1 and CDR2 sequences are SNHLY and FYNNEI. V was clipped by 9 bases and J by 8 bases; unmatched bases: 16. The CDR3 is made up of 15 amino acids. The CDR3 protein is CARRAGDRAEDEQFF. The CDR3 region has the DNA TGTGCCAGAAGGGCGGGAGATCGGGCTGAGGATGAGCAGTTCTTC. The full variable domain, in which reference TRBV2 and TRBJ2-1 provide the parts outside the CDR3, is EPEVTQTPSHQVTQMGQEVILRCVPISNHLYFYWYRQILGQKVEFLVSFYNNEISEKSEIFDDQFSVERPDGSNFTLKIRSTKLEDSAMYFCARRAGDRAEDEQFFGPGTRLTVL.

There are a few counts of this clone. The chain couples TRBV7-3 to TRBJ2-6; 9 positions agree with TRBD1. The CDR3 is 18 residues long. The germline gives CDR1 SGHTA, CDR2 FQGTGA. The ends lost 2 bases at V and 0 bases at J; junction bases unmatched: 5. Here the CDR3 reads CASSLPGQGLSGANVLTF. The DNA of the CDR3 is TGTGCCAGCAGCTTACCGGGACAGGGCCTCTCTGGGGCCAACGTCCTGACTTTC.

V usage is TRBV2 and J usage is TRBJ2-7, with a tentative D call TRBD2 (5 bases). This CDR3 comprises 15 residues. The V end was cut by 6 bases, the J end by 2 bases, with 17 bases between. Germline V gives CDR1 SNHLY, CDR2 FYNNEI. CDR3 sequence (DNA): TGTGCCAGCAGGAGGGTGCCAGTGGGTCCCTACGAGCAGTACTTC. Its protein is CASRRVPVGPYEQYF. The full variable domain, its missing parts supplied by reference TRBV2 and TRBJ2-7, is EPEVTQTPSHQVTQMGQEVILRCVPISNHLYFYWYRQILGQKVEFLVSFYNNEISEKSEIFDDQFSVERPDGSNFTLKIRSTKLEDSAMYFCASRRVPVGPYEQYFGPGTRLTVT.

This clone was recorded only once. This sequence joins TRBV2 and TRBJ1-2; 9 positions agree with TRBD1. The CDR3 is made up of 17 amino acids. Germline V gene data show CDR1 as SNHLY and CDR2 as FYNNEI. V was pared by 8 bases and J by 0 bases, with 13 bases of the junction left unmatched. The DNA for the CDR3 is TGTGCCAGCCGCGCCGGGACAGGGTTCAATCCTAACTATGGCTACACCTTC. Translation: CASRAGTGFNPNYGYTF. Together with reference TRBV2 and TRBJ1-2, the CDR3 gives the full variable domain: EPEVTQTPSHQVTQMGQEVILRCVPISNHLYFYWYRQILGQKVEFLVSFYNNEISEKSEIFDDQFSVERPDGSNFTLKIRSTKLEDSAMYFCASRAGTGFNPNYGYTFGSGTRLTVV.

The chain joins TRBV29-1 to TRBJ1-2; the match to TRBD1 covers 8 bases. Germline V lookup: CDR1 SQVTM, CDR2 ANQGSEA. The CDR3 has 13 amino acids. Trimming removed 4 bases from V and 6 bases from J; junction bases left unmatched: 7. CDR3 DNA: TGCAGCGTTGGTTATCAGGGGGCCCATGGCTACACCTTC. Amino acid sequence: CSVGYQGAHGYTF.

J is TRBJ2-7 and V is TRBV27, with D tentatively TRBD2 (6 bases). V was shortened by 4 bases and J by 3 bases, with 19 bases between the two germline ends. The length of the CDR3 is 16 residues. Germline CDR1 reads MNHEY; CDR2 reads SMNVEV (reference sequence). The CDR3 region is CASSSTSGLDFYEQYF. CDR3 nucleotides: TGTGCCAGCAGTTCCACCTCGGGACTCGATTTCTACGAGCAGTACTTC.

The chain uses TRBV28 and TRBJ2-1; tentatively, D is TRBD2 (5 bases). Trimming cost V 3 bases and J 0 bases, with 15 bases left between them. Germline V gene lookup returns CDR1 MDHEN and CDR2 SYDVKM. This CDR3 is 17 amino acids long. Here the CDR3 DNA reads TGTGCCAGCAGTTTGACCTCGCGGGCGTCCTCCTACAATGAGCAGTTCTTC. This encodes CASSLTSRASSYNEQFF.